A single sample is the source of the 28 T cell receptor beta chains below, sequenced in a study of technical replicates of blood from a few donors (dated by TCRdb to the late 2010s). The library was generated by the immunoSEQ multiplex PCR assay. Not all clones reach the TCRdb copy of this immuneACCESS table, which keeps in-frame sequences only. Checked studies attribute under half of the gap to unresolved V genes and leave the rest unexplained. The sample table contains 72,000 or so clones; only one count was recorded for about 90% of them. The ten largest clones add up to around 0.42% of the sample. Material: T cells isolated from PBMCs. The receptors here all came from a human donor in good health.

The J gene is TRBJ2-3, the V gene TRBV7-8; the D gene is possibly TRBD2 (6 bases). The CDR3 totals 14 residues. Germline V gives CDR1 SGHVS, CDR2 FQNEAQ. Trimming left V 3 bases short and J 5 bases short, with 12 bases between. The CDR3 nucleotides read TGTGCCAGCAGCTTTGCGGGATTACAAGATACGCAGTATTTT. Its protein is CASSFAGLQDTQYF.

V and J are TRBV30 and TRBJ1-3, with D tentatively TRBD1 (6 bases). This CDR3 has 13 residues. The germline V gene encodes CDR1 GTSNPN and CDR2 SVGIG (reference sequence). Trimming took 0 bases from V and 3 from J, leaving 6 bases between them. CDR3 region: CAWSVQGGNTIYF. CDR3 sequence (DNA): TGTGCCTGGAGTGTACAGGGTGGAAACACCATATATTTT.

V and J are TRBV5-1 and TRBJ2-7; a weak D match, TRBD2 (5 bases). The CDR3 contains 13 residues. The ends were cut back, 3 bases at V and 5 bases at J, with 12 bases in the middle. CDR1 SGHRS and CDR2 YFSETQ come from the germline V gene. The CDR3 region has the DNA TGCGCCAGCAGCTCGCGGGTGGGTCACGAGCAGTACTTC. It translates to CASSSRVGHEQYF.

As regards this clone: One junction end disagrees with the germline gene, perhaps due to a read error. J is TRBJ1-2 and V is TRBV19, with a weak D call TRBD1 (5 bases). This CDR3 spans 13 amino acids. CDR1 is LNHDA and CDR2 is SQIVND in the germline V gene (reference sequence). CDR3 amino acids: CASRNTGNSGYTF. The CDR3 nucleotides read TGTGCCAGTAGAAATACAGGAAACTCTGGCTACACCTTC.

The rearrangement links TRBV11-2 to TRBJ2-2, with D possibly TRBD1 on 6 matching bases. Germline V gene data show CDR1 as SGHAT and CDR2 as FQNNGV. Trimming left V 5 bases short and J 2 bases short, with 12 bases between. This CDR3 region has 15 residues. CDR3 in DNA: TGTGCCAGCAGCCAGGGGTTTCTAAACACCGGGGAGCTGTTTTTT. Translation gives CASSQGFLNTGELFF. The complete variable domain, with remaining parts taken from reference TRBV11-2 and TRBJ2-2, reads EAGVAQSPRYKIIEKRQSVAFWCNPISGHATLYWYQQILGQGPKLLIQFQNNGVVDDSQLPKDRFSAERLKGVDSTLKIQPAKLEDSAVYLCASSQGFLNTGELFFGEGSRLTVL.

The rearrangement links TRBV5-1 to TRBJ2-3; D is unresolved. CDR3 size: 15 residues. V shed 0 bases and J shed 0 bases, with 8 bases lying between them. The germline CDR1 and CDR2 sequences are SGHRS and YFSETQ. The CDR3 coding sequence is TGCGCCAGCAGCTTGGTTCTCGGGAGCACAGATACGCAGTATTTT. Its protein is CASSLVLGSTDTQYF.

The chain recombines TRBV5-1 with TRBJ2-3; D is possibly TRBD2 (6 bases). Deletions cut 0 bases from V and 4 bases from J, with 18 bases between. This CDR3 is 17 amino acids long. Germline V CDR1 and CDR2: SGHRS, YFSETQ. CDR3: CASSLEFGGTESDTQYF. CDR3 bases: TGCGCCAGCAGCTTGGAATTCGGGGGAACGGAGTCAGATACGCAGTATTTT.

The chain employs TRBV9 and TRBJ2-3; D not certain. Germline V lookup: CDR1 SGDLS, CDR2 YYNGEE. CDR3 length equals 15 residues. Trimming took off 0 bases at V and 3 bases at J, with 11 bases between the two ends. CDR3 in amino acids: CASSVEIDGTDTQYF. As DNA, the CDR3 is TGTGCCAGCAGCGTAGAGATAGACGGGACAGATACGCAGTATTTT. The whole variable domain, remainder taken from reference TRBV9 and TRBJ2-3, is DSGVTQTPKHLITATGQRVTLRCSPRSGDLSVYWYQQSLDQGLQFLIQYYNGEERAKGNILERFSAQQFPDLHSELNLSSLELGDSALYFCASSVEIDGTDTQYFGPGTRLTVL.

The chain links TRBV30 to TRBJ2-7, with 9 bases fitting TRBD2. Germline V gene data show CDR1 as GTSNPN and CDR2 as SVGIG (reference sequence). The CDR3 spans 14 residues. The ends lost 3 bases at V and 3 bases at J; junction bases unmatched: 6. As DNA, the CDR3 is TGTGCCTGGAGGCCAGCGGGAGGTTTCTACGAGCAGTACTTC. Its protein is CAWRPAGGFYEQYF.

V usage is TRBV19 and J usage is TRBJ2-7; D ambiguous. V shed 5 bases and J shed 0 bases, with 11 bases lying between them. There are 14 residues in the CDR3. Per the germline V gene, CDR1 is LNHDA and CDR2 is SQIVND (reference sequence). The CDR3 bases are TGTGCCAGTAGTTTCCGACTGTTCTCCTACGAGCAGTACTTC. Protein sequence: CASSFRLFSYEQYF.

V and J are TRBV2 and TRBJ1-2, with TRBD1 as a possible D gene (6 bases). Trimming shortened V by 1 base and J by 2 bases, and 20 bases separated the two germline ends. The CDR3 has 18 amino acids. The V gene's germline CDR1 is SNHLY and CDR2 FYNNEI. This CDR3 is CASSEEHRVFRNNYGYTF. The CDR3 DNA reads as TGTGCCAGCAGTGAAGAGCACAGGGTATTCCGTAACAACTATGGCTACACCTTC. The variable domain in full, completed from reference TRBV2 and TRBJ1-2, reads EPEVTQTPSHQVTQMGQEVILRCVPISNHLYFYWYRQILGQKVEFLVSFYNNEISEKSEIFDDQFSVERPDGSNFTLKIRSTKLEDSAMYFCASSEEHRVFRNNYGYTFGSGTRLTVV.

This chain links TRBV11-2 with TRBJ1-1, with 7 bases that match TRBD1. This CDR3 contains 12 residues. From germline, CDR1 is SGHAT and CDR2 FQNNGV. V lost 4 bases and J lost 11; bases outside the gene matches: 7. CDR3: CASSSTGARAFF. For the CDR3, the DNA is TGTGCCAGCAGCTCAACAGGGGCGAGGGCTTTCTTT.

V gene TRBV30 combines with J gene TRBJ2-1, with TRBD2 matching 8 bases. With 0 bases clipped from V and 3 bases from J, the junction kept 19 bases outside the gene matches. The CDR3 contains 20 residues. Germline V gene lookup returns CDR1 GTSNPN and CDR2 SVGIG (reference sequence). The CDR3 DNA sequence: TGTGCCTGGAGTGTATTTTGGCTAGCGGGTAATCTGCCCTACTACAATGAGCAGTTCTTC. Encoded protein: CAWSVFWLAGNLPYYNEQFF.

The chain combines TRBV4-2 with TRBJ2-3; 12 bases are shared with TRBD2. The CDR3 is 17 residues long. Germline CDR1 and CDR2: LGHNA and YNFKEQ. The V gene end was trimmed by 5 bases and the J gene end by 0 bases; junction bases not matched to a gene: 6. The CDR3 coding sequence is TGTGCCAGCAGCTCTAGCGGGAGGGCCGAGAGCACAGATACGCAGTATTTT. Its protein product is CASSSSGRAESTDTQYF.

This chain uses TRBV5-6 with TRBJ2-5; TRBD1 matches 9 bases. With 1 base clipped from V and 5 bases from J, the junction kept 0 bases outside the gene matches. The germline V gene has CDR1 SGHDT and CDR2 YYEEEE. The CDR3 runs to 13 residues. The CDR3 DNA is TGTGCCAGCAGCTTGACAGGGGGCGAGACCCAGTACTTC. As protein: CASSLTGGETQYF.

V usage is TRBV28 and J usage is TRBJ1-2; D is perhaps TRBD1 (6 bases). Germline V gene data show CDR1 as MDHEN and CDR2 as SYDVKM. V shed 4 bases and J shed 2 bases, with 11 bases lying between them. The CDR3 has 14 residues. The CDR3 region has the DNA TGTGCCAGCAGTTCGGGGGGGCAGAACTATGGCTACACCTTC. Translating gives CASSSGGQNYGYTF.

The chain uses TRBV29-1 and TRBJ2-5; 16 bases align to TRBD2. The CDR3 runs to 16 residues. Germline CDR1 reads SQVTM; CDR2 reads ANQGSEA. Trimming cost V 3 bases and J 5 bases; bases outside gene matches: 6. The CDR3 here is CSVESPGLAGGETQYF. In DNA form, the CDR3 reads TGCAGCGTTGAGAGCCCGGGACTAGCGGGAGGGGAGACCCAGTACTTC. Supplemented by reference TRBV29-1 and TRBJ2-5, the full variable domain reads SAVISQKPSRDICQRGTSLTIQCQVDSQVTMMFWYRQQPGQSLTLIATANQGSEATYESGFVIDKFPISRPNLTFSTLTVSNMSPEDSSIYLCSVESPGLAGGETQYFGPGTRLLVL.

V usage is TRBV6-1 and J usage is TRBJ2-7; tentative D call: TRBD1 (5 bases). The CDR3 extends over 14 amino acids. The V gene's germline CDR1 is MNHNS and CDR2 SASEGT. V was shortened by 1 base and J by 1 base, with 8 bases between the two germline ends. The DNA for the CDR3 is TGTGCCAGCAGTGAAGTAGGACAATCCTACGAGCAGTACTTC. This codes for CASSEVGQSYEQYF.

This rearrangement joins TRBV5-1 to TRBJ2-7; 8 bases map to TRBD1. Germline-derived CDR1 and CDR2 are SGHRS and YFSETQ. CDR3 length: 18 amino acids. V shed 0 bases, J shed 1 base, and the junction held 12 bases outside the gene matches. In DNA, the CDR3 is TGCGCCAGCAGCTTGGTGGAGCAGGGGGCCTTCGGGTCCTACGAGCAGTACTTC. The encoded protein is CASSLVEQGAFGSYEQYF.

The genes are TRBV6-4 and TRBJ2-5, with 9 bases aligning to TRBD1. The CDR3 is 14 residues long. Germline trimming cut 7 bases from V and 5 bases from J; bases unmatched to any gene: 8. Per the germline V gene, CDR1 is MRHNA and CDR2 is SNTAGT. The DNA for the CDR3 is TGTGCCAGCACCGACTCGGACAGGGGTGAGACCCAGTACTTC. Translated: CASTDSDRGETQYF.

This clone was seen a single time. This chain links TRBV5-6 with TRBJ2-7; TRBD2 is a possible D gene (6 bases). V lost 0 bases, J lost 4 bases, and 17 bases lay in between. The CDR3 is 16 residues long. Per germline, CDR1 SGHDT and CDR2 YYEEEE. CDR3 coding DNA: TGTGCCAGCAGCTTGGTCGGGGGAGATTCGATGTACGAGCAGTACTTC. Residues: CASSLVGGDSMYEQYF.

The chain has TRBV4-1 and TRBJ2-7, with TRBD1 matching over 9 bases. The CDR3 has 15 residues. V trimming: 0 bases; J trimming: 4 bases; junction bases outside the gene matches: 4. Germline lookup yields CDR1 MGHRA and CDR2 YSYEKL. CDR3 sequence reads: CASSQDSGQGYEQYF. The CDR3 DNA sequence: TGCGCCAGCAGCCAAGATTCGGGACAGGGTTACGAGCAGTACTTC.

The chain is built from TRBV5-1 and TRBJ2-2, with D tentatively TRBD2 (6 bases). CDR1 and CDR2 (germline): SGHRS, YFSETQ. Trimming took off 0 bases at V and 7 bases at J, with 16 bases between the two ends. The CDR3 covers 16 residues. The CDR3 bases are TGCGCCAGCAGCTTGGTACGGGAGCACTTCATCGGGGAGCTGTTTTTT. Translated, it gives CASSLVREHFIGELFF.

J is TRBJ1-1 and V is TRBV13; no clear D gene. This CDR3 contains 15 residues. Per germline, CDR1 PRHDT and CDR2 FYEKMQ (reference sequence). The ends were cut back, 5 bases at V and 3 bases at J, with 16 bases in the middle. The CDR3 is CASSPRPGLYTEAFF. In DNA, the CDR3 is TGTGCCAGCAGCCCCCGCCCTGGGCTTTACACTGAAGCTTTCTTT.

The chain has TRBV29-1 and TRBJ1-5, with 10 bases lining up with TRBD1. The CDR3 is made up of 13 amino acids. V dropped 4 bases and J dropped 6; count of bases not matched to a gene: 3. Germline V CDR1 and CDR2: SQVTM, ANQGSEA. In DNA form, the CDR3 reads TGCAGCGTTGGGACAGGGGGAGGTCAGCCCCAGCATTTT. Residues: CSVGTGGGQPQHF.

The CDR3 loop reads CASSIGQGLMNTEAFF. The CDR3 nucleotides are TGTGCCAGTAGTATAGGGCAGGGGCTGATGAACACTGAAGCTTTCTTT. The chain is built from TRBV19 and TRBJ1-1, with a possible D match to TRBD1 (6 bases). The CDR3 has 16 residues. CDR1 LNHDA and CDR2 SQIVND come from the germline V gene (reference sequence). V was pared by 1 base and J by 0 bases, with 12 bases between.

In DNA form, the CDR3 reads TGTGCCAGCAGTTTAGTAGACGAGGAGGAGCTGTTTTTT. This encodes CASSLVDEEELFF. The J gene is TRBJ2-2, the V gene TRBV27, with no clear D. V was pared by 2 bases and J by 10 bases, with 11 bases between. CDR3 length: 13 residues. Germline V lookup: CDR1 MNHEY, CDR2 SMNVEV (reference sequence).

The chain joins TRBV28 to TRBJ1-2; D remains unclear. Trimming stripped 3 bases from V and 4 bases from J, with 9 bases between. Germline CDR1 and CDR2: MDHEN and SYDVKM. The CDR3 length is 13 residues. CDR3 nucleotides: TGTGCCAGCAGTTTTTGGGCAACCTATGGCTACACCTTC. This sequence encodes CASSFWATYGYTF.